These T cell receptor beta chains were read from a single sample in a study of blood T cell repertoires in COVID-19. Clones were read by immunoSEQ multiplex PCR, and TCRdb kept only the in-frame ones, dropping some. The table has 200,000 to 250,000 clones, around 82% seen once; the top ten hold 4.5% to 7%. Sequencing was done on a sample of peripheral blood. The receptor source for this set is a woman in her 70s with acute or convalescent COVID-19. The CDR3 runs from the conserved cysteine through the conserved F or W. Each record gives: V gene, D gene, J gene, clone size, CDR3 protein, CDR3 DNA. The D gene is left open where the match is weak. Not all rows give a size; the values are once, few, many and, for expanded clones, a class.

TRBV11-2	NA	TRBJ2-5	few	CASSLTGVGETQYF	TGTGCCAGCAGCTTAACGGGAGTGGGCGAGACCCAGTACTTC
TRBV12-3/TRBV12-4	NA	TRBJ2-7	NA	CASTDRSSYEQYF	TGTGCCAGCACCGACAGGAGTTCCTACGAGCAGTACTTC
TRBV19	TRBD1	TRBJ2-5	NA	CASSKDREETQYF	TGTGCCAGTAGTAAGGACAGGGAAGAGACCCAGTACTTC
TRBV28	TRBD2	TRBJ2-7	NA	CASSPQGARSSGSIYEQYF	TGTGCCAGCAGTCCCCAGGGGGCGCGATCTAGCGGGAGCATCTACGAGCAGTACTTC
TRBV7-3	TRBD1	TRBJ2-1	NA	CASSLRTGSYNEQFF	TGTGCCAGCAGCTTAAGGACAGGGTCCTACAATGAGCAGTTCTTC
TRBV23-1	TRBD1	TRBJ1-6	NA	CASSQSKRGLSNSPLHF	TGCGCCAGCAGTCAGAGTAAGAGGGGGCTAAGTAATTCACCCCTCCACTTT
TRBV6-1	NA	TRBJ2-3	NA	CASSEPLGTDTQYF	TGTGCCAGCAGTGAGCCCTTAGGCACAGATACGCAGTATTTT
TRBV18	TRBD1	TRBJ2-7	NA	CASSTTGQGHSYEQYF	TGTGCCAGCTCAACTACTGGACAGGGCCACTCCTACGAGCAGTACTTC
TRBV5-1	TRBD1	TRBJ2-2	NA	CASSLRGQGDTGELFF	TGCGCCAGCAGCTTGCGTGGACAGGGGGACACCGGGGAGCTGTTTTTT
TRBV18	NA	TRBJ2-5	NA	CASSPPGVRYF	TGTGCCAGCTCACCACCAGGGGTTCGGTACTTC
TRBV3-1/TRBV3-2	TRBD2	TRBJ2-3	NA	CASSQDLGSGTTDTQYF	TGTGCCAGCAGCCAAGATCTTGGTAGCGGGACTACAGATACGCAGTATTTT
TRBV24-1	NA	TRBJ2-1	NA	CATSETQTSQEQFF	TGTGCCACCAGTGAGACCCAGACTAGTCAGGAGCAGTTCTTC
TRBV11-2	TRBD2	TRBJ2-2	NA	CASSQVWGGGELFF	TGTGCCAGCAGCCAAGTGTGGGGGGGCGGGGAGCTGTTTTTT
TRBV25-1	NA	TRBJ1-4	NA	CASSDLEKLFF	TGTGCCAGCAGTGACCTTGAAAAACTGTTTTTT
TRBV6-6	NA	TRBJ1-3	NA	CASSYQGFGGNTIYF	TGTGCCAGCAGTTATCAGGGTTTTGGCGGAAACACCATATATTTT
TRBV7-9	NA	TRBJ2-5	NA	CASSLEGTQYF	TGTGCCAGCAGCTTGGAGGGGACCCAGTACTTC
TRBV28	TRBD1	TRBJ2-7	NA	CASTPGDRVGNEQYF	TGTGCCAGCACCCCAGGGGACAGGGTGGGGAACGAGCAGTACTTC
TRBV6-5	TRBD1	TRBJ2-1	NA	CASSKTGPYNEQFF	TGTGCCAGCAGTAAGACAGGGCCCTACAATGAGCAGTTCTTC
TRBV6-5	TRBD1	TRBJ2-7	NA	CASSRDSISSYEQYF	TGTGCCAGCAGTAGGGACAGTATAAGCTCCTACGAGCAGTACTTC
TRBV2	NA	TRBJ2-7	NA	CASIKTYEQYF	TGTGCCAGCATTAAGACTTACGAGCAGTACTTC
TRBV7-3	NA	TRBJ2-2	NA	CASSLGHGGELFF	TGTGCCAGCAGCTTAGGACACGGCGGGGAGCTGTTTTTT
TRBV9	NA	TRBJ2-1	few	CASSPRPGVSDEQFF	TGTGCCAGCAGCCCGAGACCGGGAGTGAGCGATGAGCAGTTCTTC
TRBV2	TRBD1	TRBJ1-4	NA	CASIHRGREKLFF	TGTGCCAGCATCCACAGGGGGCGCGAAAAACTGTTTTTT
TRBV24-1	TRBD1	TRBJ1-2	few	CATSDPGQGAYGYTF	TGTGCCACCAGTGACCCTGGACAGGGGGCCTATGGCTACACCTTC
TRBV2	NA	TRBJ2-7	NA	CASSENGIGNEQYF	TGTGCCAGCAGTGAAAATGGAATCGGGAACGAGCAGTACTTC
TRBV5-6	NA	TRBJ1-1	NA	CASSLAMTGINTEAFF	TGTGCCAGCAGCTTGGCGATGACAGGTATAAACACTGAAGCTTTCTTT
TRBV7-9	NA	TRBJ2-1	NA	CASSLGGGSNEQFF	TGTGCCAGCAGTCTGGGGGGAGGAAGCAATGAGCAGTTCTTC
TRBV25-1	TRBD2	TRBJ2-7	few	CASSDRGDPRQYF	TGTGCCAGCAGTGATCGGGGGGACCCCCGGCAGTACTTC
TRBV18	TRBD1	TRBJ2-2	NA	CASSAPIGTANTGELFF	TGTGCCAGCTCAGCCCCCATCGGGACAGCGAACACCGGGGAGCTGTTTTTT
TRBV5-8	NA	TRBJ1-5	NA	CASSYQQGTSQPQHF	TGTGCCAGCAGCTACCAACAGGGAACGAGTCAGCCCCAGCATTTT
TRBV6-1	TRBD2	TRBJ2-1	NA	CASSEGAGRGRNEQFF	TGTGCCAGCAGTGAGGGAGCGGGGAGGGGAAGGAATGAGCAGTTCTTC
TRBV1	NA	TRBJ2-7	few	CTSSQRPGFYRERNYEQYF	TGCACCAGCAGCCAAAGACCCGGGTTCTACCGGGAGCGCAACTACGAGCAGTACTTC
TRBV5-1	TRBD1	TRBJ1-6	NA	CASSLDRDSPLHF	TGCGCCAGCAGCCTGGACAGGGATTCACCCCTCCACTTT
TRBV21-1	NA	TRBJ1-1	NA	CASSKELSGEGGTAFF	TGTGCCAGCAGCAAAGAATTAAGTGGGGAGGGGGGAACAGCTTTCTTT
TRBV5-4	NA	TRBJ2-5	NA	CASSLASGSGETQYF	TGTGCCAGCAGCTTGGCCTCGGGGAGTGGGGAGACCCAGTACTTC
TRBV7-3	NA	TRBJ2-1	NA	CASSLSGALYNEQFF	TGTGCCAGCAGCTTATCAGGGGCCCTCTACAATGAGCAGTTCTTC
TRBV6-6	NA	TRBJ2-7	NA	CASSYDSPGPYEQYF	TGTGCCAGCAGTTACGACAGCCCAGGACCCTACGAGCAGTACTTC
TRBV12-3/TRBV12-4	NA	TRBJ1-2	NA	CASSVGGAYGYTF	TGTGCCAGCAGTGTGGGGGGAGCCTATGGCTACACCTTC
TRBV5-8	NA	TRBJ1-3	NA	CASSLTGRYSGNTIYF	TGTGCCAGCAGCTTGACAGGGAGATACTCTGGAAACACCATATATTTT
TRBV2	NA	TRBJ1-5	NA	CASTPGLDQPQHF	TGTGCCAGCACCCCAGGGTTGGATCAGCCCCAGCATTTT
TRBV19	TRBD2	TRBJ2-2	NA	CASSMRTSGVANTGELFF	TGTGCCAGTAGTATGAGGACTAGCGGAGTTGCGAACACCGGGGAGCTGTTTTTT
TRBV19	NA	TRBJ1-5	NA	CASSMESRGNQPQHF	TGTGCCAGTAGTATGGAGTCCAGGGGCAATCAGCCCCAGCATTTT
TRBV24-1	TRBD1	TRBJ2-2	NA	CATKGTGETGELFF	TGTGCCACAAAAGGGACAGGGGAGACCGGGGAGCTGTTTTTT
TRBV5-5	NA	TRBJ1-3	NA	CASQRVPGTGNTIYF	TGTGCCAGCCAGAGGGTGCCCGGAACTGGAAACACCATATATTTT
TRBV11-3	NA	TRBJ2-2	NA	CASSLSGAVELFF	TGTGCCAGCAGCCTTAGTGGAGCCGTGGAGCTGTTTTTT
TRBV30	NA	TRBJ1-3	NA	CAWSVLPGSGNTIYF	TGTGCCTGGAGTGTACTCCCAGGGTCTGGAAACACCATATATTTT
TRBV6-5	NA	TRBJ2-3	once	CAAGRSTDTQYF	TGTGCCGCGGGGAGGAGCACAGATACGCAGTATTTT
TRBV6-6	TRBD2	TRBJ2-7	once	CASKALAGVAEQYF	TGTGCCAGTAAGGCCCTAGCGGGAGTTGCCGAGCAGTACTTC
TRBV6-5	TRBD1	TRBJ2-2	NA	CASSYFDRGDTGELFF	TGTGCCAGCAGTTACTTCGACAGGGGAGACACCGGGGAGCTGTTTTTT
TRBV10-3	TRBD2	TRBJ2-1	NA	CAIRGSGGDNEQFF	TGTGCCATCAGAGGTAGCGGGGGTGACAATGAGCAGTTCTTC
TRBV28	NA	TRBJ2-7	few	CASSLFLRGEQYF	TGTGCCAGCAGTTTATTCCTCCGGGGAGAGCAGTACTTC
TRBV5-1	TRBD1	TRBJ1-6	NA	CASSPGGDRDSPLHF	TGCGCCAGCAGCCCCGGAGGGGACAGGGATTCACCCCTCCACTTT